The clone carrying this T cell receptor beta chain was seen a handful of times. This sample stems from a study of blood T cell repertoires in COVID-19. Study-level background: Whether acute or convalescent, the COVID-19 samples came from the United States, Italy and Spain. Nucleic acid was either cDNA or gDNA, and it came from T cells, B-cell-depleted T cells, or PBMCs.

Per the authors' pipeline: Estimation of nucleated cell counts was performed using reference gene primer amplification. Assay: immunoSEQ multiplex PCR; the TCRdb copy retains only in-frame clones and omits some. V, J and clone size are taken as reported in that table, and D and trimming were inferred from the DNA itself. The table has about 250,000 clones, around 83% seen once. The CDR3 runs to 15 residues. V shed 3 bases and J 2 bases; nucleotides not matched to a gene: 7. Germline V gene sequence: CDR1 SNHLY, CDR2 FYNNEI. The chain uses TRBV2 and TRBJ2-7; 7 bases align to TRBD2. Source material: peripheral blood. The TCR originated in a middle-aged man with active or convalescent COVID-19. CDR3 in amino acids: CASSERGSGTYEQYF. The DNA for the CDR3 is TGTGCCAGCAGTGAGAGGGGAAGCGGGACCTACGAGCAGTACTTC.